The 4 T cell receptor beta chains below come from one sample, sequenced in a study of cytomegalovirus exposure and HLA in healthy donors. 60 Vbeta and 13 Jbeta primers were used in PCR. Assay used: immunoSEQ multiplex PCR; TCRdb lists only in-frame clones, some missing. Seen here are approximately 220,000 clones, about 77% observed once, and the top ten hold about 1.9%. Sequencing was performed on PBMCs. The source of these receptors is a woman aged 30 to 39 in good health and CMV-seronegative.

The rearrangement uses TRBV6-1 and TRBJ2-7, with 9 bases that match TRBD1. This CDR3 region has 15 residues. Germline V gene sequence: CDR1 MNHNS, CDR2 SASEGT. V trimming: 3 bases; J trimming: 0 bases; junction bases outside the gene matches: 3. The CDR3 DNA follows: TGTGCCAGCAGTGACGAGACAGGGGGCTCCTACGAGCAGTACTTC. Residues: CASSDETGGSYEQYF.

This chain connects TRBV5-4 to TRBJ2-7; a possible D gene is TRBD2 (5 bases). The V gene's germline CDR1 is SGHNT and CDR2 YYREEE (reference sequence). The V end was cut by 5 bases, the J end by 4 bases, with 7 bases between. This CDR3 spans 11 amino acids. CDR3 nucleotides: TGTGCCAGCAGACGGGGTTACGAGCAGTACTTC. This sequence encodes CASRRGYEQYF.

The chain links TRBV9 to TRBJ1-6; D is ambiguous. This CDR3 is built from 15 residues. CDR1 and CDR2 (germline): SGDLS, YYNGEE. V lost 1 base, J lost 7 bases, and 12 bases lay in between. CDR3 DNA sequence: TGTGCCAGCAGCGTACGGGGATTGAAAAATTCACCCCTCCACTTT. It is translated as CASSVRGLKNSPLHF.

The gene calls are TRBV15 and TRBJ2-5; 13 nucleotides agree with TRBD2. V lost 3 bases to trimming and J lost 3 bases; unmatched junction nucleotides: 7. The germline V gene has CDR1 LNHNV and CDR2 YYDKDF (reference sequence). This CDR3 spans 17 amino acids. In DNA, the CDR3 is TGTGCCACCAGCAGTGGACTAGCGGGAGTCCCCGAAGAGACCCAGTACTTC. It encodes CATSSGLAGVPEETQYF.